This TCR beta chain was recorded in a study of lymphopenia after photon versus proton radiotherapy. Findings and limits, study-wide: A bigger post-nadir fall in TCR diversity correlated inversely with survival time in deceased patients. Under photons, naive T cells and diversity fell while effector/memory populations rose. Oligoclonal CD8+ Temra expansion after nadir drove photon patients' diversity drop. Authors raise, but do not show, better survival with proton therapy.

TCRdb's copy holds only in-frame clones and misses some; the assay was immunoSEQ multiplex PCR. This repertoire shows around 16,000 clones, approximately 90% found once; its top ten account for 55% to 60%. This CDR3 has 14 amino acids. CDR1 is LNHDA and CDR2 is SQIVND in the germline V gene (reference sequence). Trimming pared 2 bases from V and 4 bases from J, leaving 11 bases between. As regards this clone: What it recognizes is unknown.

The sequenced sample was peripheral blood, obtained from a patient treated with proton-based radiotherapy. The source is a woman aged 60-75 years with cholangiocarcinoma. Some clones in this sample may be carry-over from other donors' samples. The rearrangement links TRBV19 to TRBJ1-2; D call uncertain. CDR3 protein: CASSISSSFYGYTF. CDR3 DNA: TGTGCCAGTAGTATATCCTCGTCTTTCTATGGCTACACCTTC.